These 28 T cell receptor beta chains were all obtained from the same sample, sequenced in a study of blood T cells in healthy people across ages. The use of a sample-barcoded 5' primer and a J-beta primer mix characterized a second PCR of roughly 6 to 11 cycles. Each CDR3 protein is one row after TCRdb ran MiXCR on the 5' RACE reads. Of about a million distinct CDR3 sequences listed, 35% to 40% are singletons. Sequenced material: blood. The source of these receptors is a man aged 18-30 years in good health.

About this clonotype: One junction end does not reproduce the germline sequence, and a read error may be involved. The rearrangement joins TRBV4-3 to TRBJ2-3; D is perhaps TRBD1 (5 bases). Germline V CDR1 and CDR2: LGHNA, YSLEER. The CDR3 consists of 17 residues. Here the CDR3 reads CASSQEVDPTGTGTQYF. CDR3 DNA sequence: TGCGCTAGCAGCCAAGAGGTGGATCCCACGGGCACAGGTACGCAGTATTTT.

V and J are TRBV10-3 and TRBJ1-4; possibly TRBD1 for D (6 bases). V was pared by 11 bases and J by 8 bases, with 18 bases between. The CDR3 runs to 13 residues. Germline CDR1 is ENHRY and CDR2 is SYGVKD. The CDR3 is CAVMDSRREKLFF. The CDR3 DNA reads TGTGCCGTGATGGACAGCCGAAGGGAAAAACTGTTTTTT.

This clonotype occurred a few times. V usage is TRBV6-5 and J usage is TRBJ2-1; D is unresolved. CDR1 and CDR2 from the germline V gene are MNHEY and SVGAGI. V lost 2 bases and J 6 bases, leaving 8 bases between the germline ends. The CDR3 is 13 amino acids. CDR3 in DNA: TGTGCCAGCAGTTACGACGCTCTCAATGAGCAGTTCTTC. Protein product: CASSYDALNEQFF.

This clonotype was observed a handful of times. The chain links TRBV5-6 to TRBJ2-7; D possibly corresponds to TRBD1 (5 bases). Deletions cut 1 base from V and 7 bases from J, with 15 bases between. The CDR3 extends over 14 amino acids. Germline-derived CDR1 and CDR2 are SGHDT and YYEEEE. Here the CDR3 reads CASSLTGPYNEQYF. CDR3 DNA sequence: TGTGCCAGCAGCTTGACAGGACCCTACAATGAGCAGTACTTC.

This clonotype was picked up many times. CDR3 amino acids: CASSRQNNEQFF. CDR3 DNA sequence: TGTGCCAGCAGTCGACAGAACAATGAGCAGTTCTTC. The genes are TRBV6-6 and TRBJ2-1; a possible D gene is TRBD1 (5 bases). Trimming took 5 bases from V and 5 from J, leaving 7 bases between them. The length of the CDR3 is 12 residues. The germline CDR1 and CDR2 sequences are MNHNY and SVGAGI (reference sequence).

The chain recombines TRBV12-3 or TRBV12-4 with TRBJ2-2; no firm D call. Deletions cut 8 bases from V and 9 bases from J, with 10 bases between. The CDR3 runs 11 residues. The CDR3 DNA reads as TGTGCCAGCGTATATTTCCGGGAGCTGTTTTTT. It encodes CASVYFRELFF.

CDR3 amino acids: CASSEMISYEQYF. The CDR3 nucleotides read TGTGCCAGCAGTGAAATGATCTCCTACGAGCAGTACTTC. The chain combines TRBV6-1 with TRBJ2-7, with D unclear. This CDR3 is 13 amino acids long. Trimming took off 2 bases at V and 0 bases at J, with 5 bases between the two ends. The germline V gene has CDR1 MNHNS and CDR2 SASEGT.

The chain's CDR3 is CSARVGTVEAFF. CDR3 nucleotides: TGCAGTGCTAGAGTCGGGACGGTTGAAGCTTTCTTT. The genes are TRBV20-1 and TRBJ1-1; D might be TRBD1 (5 bases). V shed 1 base and J shed 7 bases, with 10 bases lying between them. This CDR3 contains 12 residues. Germline V CDR1 and CDR2: DFQATT, SNEGSKA (reference sequence).

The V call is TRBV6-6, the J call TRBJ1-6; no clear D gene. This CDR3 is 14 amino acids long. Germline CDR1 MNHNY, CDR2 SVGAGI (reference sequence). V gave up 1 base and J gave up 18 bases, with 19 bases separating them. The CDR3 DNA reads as TGTGCCAGCAGTTACTTGGACGGTGATGCAACCCCCCACTTT. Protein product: CASSYLDGDATPHF.

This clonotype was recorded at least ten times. DNA of the CDR3: TGTGCCAGCAGCTTAACCTCTAATCAGCCCCAGCATTTT. Protein: CASSLTSNQPQHF. The rearrangement joins TRBV7-2 to TRBJ1-5; no firm D call. Germline CDR1 SGHTA, CDR2 FQGNSA. Trimming took off 2 bases at V and 4 bases at J, with 6 bases between the two ends. The CDR3 has 13 residues.

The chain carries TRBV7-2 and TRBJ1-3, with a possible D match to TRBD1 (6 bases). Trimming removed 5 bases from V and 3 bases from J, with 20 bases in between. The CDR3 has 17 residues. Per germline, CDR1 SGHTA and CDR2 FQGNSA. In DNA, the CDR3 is TGTGCCAGCAGCCCACTGGGGGGGGCCGGCGTTGGAAACACCATATATTTT. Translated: CASSPLGGAGVGNTIYF. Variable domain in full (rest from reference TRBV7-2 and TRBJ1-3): GAGVSQSPSNKVTEKGKDVELRCDPISGHTALYWYRQSLGQGLEFLIYFQGNSAPDKSGLPSDRFSAERTGGSVSTLTIQRTQQEDSAVYLCASSPLGGAGVGNTIYFGEGSWLTVV.

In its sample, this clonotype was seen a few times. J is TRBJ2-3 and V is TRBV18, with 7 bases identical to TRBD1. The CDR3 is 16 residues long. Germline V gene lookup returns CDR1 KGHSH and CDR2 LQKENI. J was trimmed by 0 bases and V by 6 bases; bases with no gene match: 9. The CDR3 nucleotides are TGTGCCAGCTCCCCTTTTGGGACAGTCAGCACAGATACGCAGTATTTT. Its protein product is CASSPFGTVSTDTQYF. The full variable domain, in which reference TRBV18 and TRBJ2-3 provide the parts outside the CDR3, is NAGVMQNPRHLVRRRGQEARLRCSPMKGHSHVYWYRQLPEEGLKFMVYLQKENIIDESGMPKERFSAEFPKEGPSILRIQQVVRGDSAAYFCASSPFGTVSTDTQYFGPGTRLTVL.

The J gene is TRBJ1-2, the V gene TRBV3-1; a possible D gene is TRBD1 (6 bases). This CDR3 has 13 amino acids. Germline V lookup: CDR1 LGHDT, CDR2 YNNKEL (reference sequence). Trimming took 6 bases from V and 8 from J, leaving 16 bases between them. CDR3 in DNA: TGTGCCAGCAGTCTACAGGGAGACGAAGGCTACACCTTC. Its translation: CASSLQGDEGYTF.

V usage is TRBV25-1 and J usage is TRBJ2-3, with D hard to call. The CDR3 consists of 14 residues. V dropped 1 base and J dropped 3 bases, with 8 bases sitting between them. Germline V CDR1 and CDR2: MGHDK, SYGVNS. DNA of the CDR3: TGTGCCAGCAGTGAATCGTTGGGTACAGATACGCAGTATTTT. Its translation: CASSESLGTDTQYF.

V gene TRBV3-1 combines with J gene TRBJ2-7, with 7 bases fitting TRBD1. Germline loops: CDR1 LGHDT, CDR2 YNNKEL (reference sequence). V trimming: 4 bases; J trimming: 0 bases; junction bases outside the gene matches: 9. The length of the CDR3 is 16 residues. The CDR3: CASSLTWGQSSYEQYF. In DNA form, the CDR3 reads TGTGCCAGCAGCCTTACTTGGGGACAGAGCTCCTACGAGCAGTACTTC.

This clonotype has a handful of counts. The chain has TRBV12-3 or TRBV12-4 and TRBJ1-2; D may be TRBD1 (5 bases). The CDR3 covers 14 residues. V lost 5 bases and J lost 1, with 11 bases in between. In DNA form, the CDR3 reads TGTGCCAGCAGTGTGCGGGGCTTTAACTATGGCTACACCTTC. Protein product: CASSVRGFNYGYTF.

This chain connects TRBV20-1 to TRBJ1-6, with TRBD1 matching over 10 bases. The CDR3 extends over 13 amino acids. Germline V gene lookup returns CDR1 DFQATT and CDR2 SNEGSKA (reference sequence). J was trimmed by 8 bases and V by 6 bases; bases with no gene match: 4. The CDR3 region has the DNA TGCAGTGCAGACAGGGGGCCATATTCACCCCTCCACTTT. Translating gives CSADRGPYSPLHF.

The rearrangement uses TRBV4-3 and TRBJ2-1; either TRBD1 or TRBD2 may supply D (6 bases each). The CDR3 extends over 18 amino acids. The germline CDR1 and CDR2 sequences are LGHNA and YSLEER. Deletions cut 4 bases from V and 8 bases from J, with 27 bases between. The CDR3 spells CASSPHGVTGALVDEQFF. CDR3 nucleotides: TGCGCCAGCAGCCCGCATGGTGTCACGGGGGCCCTCGTGGATGAGCAGTTCTTC.

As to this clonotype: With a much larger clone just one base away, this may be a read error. The CDR3 protein is CASSRDGLQETQFF. The CDR3 bases are TGCGCCAGCAGCCGTGATGGACTTCAAGAGACCCAGTTCTTC. V gene TRBV4-1 combines with J gene TRBJ2-1; D possibly corresponds to TRBD2 (5 bases). The CDR3 loop spans 14 amino acids. Germline-derived CDR1 and CDR2 are MGHRA and YSYEKL. Trimming left V 4 bases short and J 13 bases short, with 20 bases between.

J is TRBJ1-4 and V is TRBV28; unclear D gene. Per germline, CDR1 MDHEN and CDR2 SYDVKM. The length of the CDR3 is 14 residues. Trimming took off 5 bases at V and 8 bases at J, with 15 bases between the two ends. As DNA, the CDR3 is TGTGCCAGCAGTCCGCGTAGGGTTGCAGAAAAACTGTTTTTT. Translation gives CASSPRRVAEKLFF.

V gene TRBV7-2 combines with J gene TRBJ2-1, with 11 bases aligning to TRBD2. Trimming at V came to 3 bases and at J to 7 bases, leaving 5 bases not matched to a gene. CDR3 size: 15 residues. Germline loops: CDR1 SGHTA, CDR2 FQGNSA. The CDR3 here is CASSFSGGAENEQFF. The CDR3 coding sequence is TGTGCCAGCAGCTTTAGCGGGGGGGCCGAAAATGAGCAGTTCTTC.

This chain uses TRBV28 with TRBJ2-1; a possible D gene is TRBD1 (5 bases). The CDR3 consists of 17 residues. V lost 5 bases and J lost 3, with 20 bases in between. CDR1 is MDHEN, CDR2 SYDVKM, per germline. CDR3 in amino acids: CASSPRDSPLVYNEQFF. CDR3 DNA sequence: TGTGCCAGCAGTCCGAGAGACAGCCCGTTGGTCTACAATGAGCAGTTCTTC.

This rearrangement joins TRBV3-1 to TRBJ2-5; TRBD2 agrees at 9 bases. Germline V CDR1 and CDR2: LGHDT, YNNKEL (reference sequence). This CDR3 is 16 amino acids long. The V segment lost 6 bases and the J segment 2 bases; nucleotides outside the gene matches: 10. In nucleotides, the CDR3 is TGTGCCAGCAGTAATAGCGGGGGTACACGACAAGAGACCCAGTACTTC. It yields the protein CASSNSGGTRQETQYF.

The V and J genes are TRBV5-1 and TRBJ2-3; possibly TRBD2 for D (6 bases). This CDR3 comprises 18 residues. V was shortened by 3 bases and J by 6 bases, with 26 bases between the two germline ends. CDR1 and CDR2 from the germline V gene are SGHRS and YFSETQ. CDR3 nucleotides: TGCGCCAGCAGCTCTCCCCCGCGTACTAGCCCGGCGGGGGATACGCAGTATTTT. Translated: CASSSPPRTSPAGDTQYF.

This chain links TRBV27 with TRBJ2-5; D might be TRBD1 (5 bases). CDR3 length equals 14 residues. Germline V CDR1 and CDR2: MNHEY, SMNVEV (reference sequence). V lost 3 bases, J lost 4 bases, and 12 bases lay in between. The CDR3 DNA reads TGTGCCAGCAGTTTTGGGCAGGGTGTAGAGACCCAGTACTTC. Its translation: CASSFGQGVETQYF.

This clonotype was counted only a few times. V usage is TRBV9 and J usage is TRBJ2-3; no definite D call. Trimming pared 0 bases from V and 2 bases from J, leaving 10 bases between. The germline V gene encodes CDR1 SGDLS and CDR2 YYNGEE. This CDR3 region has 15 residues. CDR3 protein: CASSVVGPPTDTQYF. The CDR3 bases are TGTGCCAGCAGCGTAGTAGGACCCCCCACAGATACGCAGTATTTT.

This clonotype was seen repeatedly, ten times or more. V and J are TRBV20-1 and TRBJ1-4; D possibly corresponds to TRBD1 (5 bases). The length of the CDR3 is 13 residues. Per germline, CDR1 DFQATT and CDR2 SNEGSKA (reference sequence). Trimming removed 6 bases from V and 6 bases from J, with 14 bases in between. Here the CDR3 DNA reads TGCAGTGCCCAAGCGGGCAGGGATGAAAAACTGTTTTTT. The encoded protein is CSAQAGRDEKLFF.

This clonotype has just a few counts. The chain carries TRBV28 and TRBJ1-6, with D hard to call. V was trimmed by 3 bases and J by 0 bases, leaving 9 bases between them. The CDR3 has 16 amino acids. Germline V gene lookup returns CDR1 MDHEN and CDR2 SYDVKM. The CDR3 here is CASSFFGSSYNSPLHF. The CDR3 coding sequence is TGTGCCAGCAGTTTCTTCGGGAGCTCCTATAATTCACCCCTCCACTTT.